One sample yielded the 23 T cell receptor beta chains listed below, sequenced in a study of CD8+ T cells in alopecia areata. Sequencing relied on a cDNA template that was reverse transcribed from extracted RNA. Method: immunoSEQ multiplex PCR; TCRdb's copy keeps in-frame clones and lacks some. The sample yields roughly 260,000 clones, without any singletons. The pooled cutaneous lymph node cells were sorted using several markers (CD4, CD8alpha, NKG2D, NKG2ACE and others). Sequenced sample: CD4+ T cells sorted from a lymph node. The source is a C3H/HeJ mouse with alopecia areata. The MHC haplotype of the strain is H2-k.

Concerning this clone itself: Any gene name here is a mouse gene name. The sequenced CDR3 bases are TGTGCCAGCAGTATATCCCCGAGCAGGGAT. Amino acid sequence: CASSISPSRD. The CDR3, in full, reads CASSISPSRDEQYF. V gene TRBV19 combines with J gene TRBJ2-7, with a tentative D call TRBD1 (5 bases). Read coverage stops 4 residues before the CDR3 terminus; the germline J gene supplies the remainder. The CDR3 spans 14 residues. Germline V gene sequence: CDR1 FNHDT, CDR2 SITEND (reference sequence).

This clone was observed a few times. Gene names follow the mouse nomenclature. The read gets to within 4 residues of the CDR3 end, and the germline J gene fills in the rest. The genes are TRBV13-3 and TRBJ1-2; D may be TRBD1 (6 bases). Germline V lookup: CDR1 NNHDY, CDR2 SYVADS. The CDR3 runs to 15 residues. CDR3 amino acids: CASSDATSRGPDYTF. The CDR3 DNA, read in part, is TGTGCCAGCAGTGATGCCACCTCCAGGGGCCCC.

The table lists this clone with a few counts. The genes are named according to mouse. Sequencing ends 4 residues short of the CDR3 end; the germline J gene provides the rest. The rearrangement links TRBV19 to TRBJ2-3; D is unresolved. Deletions cut 2 bases from V and 0 bases from J, with 7 bases between. CDR1 is FNHDT and CDR2 is SITEND in the germline V gene (reference sequence). The CDR3 runs 14 residues. The sequenced part of the CDR3 DNA is TGTGCCAGCAGTATCGCAGCTAGTGCAGAA. Amino acid sequence: CASSIAASAE. The entire CDR3 is CASSIAASAETLYF.

This clone was found a few times. Mouse germline and gene names are used. The sequence runs out 4 residues before the end of the CDR3; the remainder is reconstructed from the germline J gene. V usage is TRBV19 and J usage is TRBJ2-4, with D possibly being TRBD1 (6 bases). The CDR3 contains 16 residues. In germline, CDR1 is FNHDT, CDR2 SITEND (reference sequence). Trimming left V 2 bases short and J 1 base short, with 14 bases between. The covered CDR3 bases are TGTGCCAGCAGTATCTCTACAGGGTCGGGTCAAAAC. Protein product: CASSISTGSGQN. The entire CDR3 reads CASSISTGSGQNTLYF.

On this clone: The gene names here belong to mouse. With the read ending 3 residues before the CDR3 end, the germline J gene is used to fill in that end. V gene TRBV19 combines with J gene TRBJ1-6; D uncertain. TRBJ1-6 is an ORF; its function is uncertain. Germline V CDR1 and CDR2: FNHDT, SITEND (reference sequence). This CDR3 has 15 residues. Trimming shortened V by 1 base and J by 3 bases, and 8 bases separated the two germline ends. The covered CDR3 bases are TGTGCCAGCAGTATACAGTCAAACTATAATTCGCCC. This gives the protein CASSIQSNYNSP. The whole CDR3 protein is CASSIQSNYNSPLYF.

A remark on this clone: Gene names are the mouse ones. The read ends 4 residues before the CDR3 terminus; that terminus is restored from the germline J gene. J is TRBJ1-1 and V is TRBV14, with 8 bases matching TRBD1. With V trimmed by 2 bases and J by 3 bases, 3 bases remained unmatched. Per the germline V gene, CDR1 is SGHDT and CDR2 is FRDEAV. This CDR3 comprises 14 residues. Here the CDR3 reads CASSLPGGYTEVFF. The sequenced CDR3 bases are TGTGCCAGCAGTTTACCAGGGGGCTACACA.

This clone was recorded a few times. Each gene name is a mouse one. The DNA ends 4 residues before the CDR3 does, and the rest of the CDR3 is filled in from the germline J gene. The V call is TRBV13-3, the J call TRBJ1-1; TRBD1 agrees at 8 bases. The CDR3 length is 14 residues. V gave up 0 bases and J gave up 4 bases; unmatched junction bases: 2. Germline V lookup: CDR1 NNHDY, CDR2 SYVADS. The CDR3 sequence is CASSDAGGSTEVFF. The sequenced part of the CDR3 DNA is TGTGCCAGCAGTGATGCAGGGGGCAGCACA.

This clone has only a few counts. Gene names and germline refer to mouse. The read terminates 4 residues ahead of where the CDR3 ends, so the germline J gene completes it. The chain combines TRBV13-3 with TRBJ2-2, with TRBD1 matching 8 bases. There are 16 residues in the CDR3. Germline V gene sequence: CDR1 NNHDY, CDR2 SYVADS. After removal of 1 base from V and 4 bases from J, the junction contained 6 bases not matched to a gene. This CDR3 is CASSDPQGAGTGQLYF. The sequenced CDR3 bases are TGTGCCAGCAGTGATCCGCAGGGGGCAGGCACCGGG.

This clone was counted between two and nine times. The genes are named according to mouse. The read ends 4 residues before the CDR3 terminus; that terminus is restored from the germline J gene. V usage is TRBV3 and J usage is TRBJ2-5, with D maybe TRBD1 (5 bases). The CDR3 runs to 13 residues. Germline V gene sequence: CDR1 SNHLY, CDR2 FYNGKV (reference sequence). CDR3 DNA, as far as it was read: TGTGCCAGCAGCTACGACAAGGGGGAC. Translated: CASSYDKGD. The CDR3 reads in full as CASSYDKGDTQYF.

To note about this clone: Gene names follow the mouse nomenclature. The read stops 4 residues short of the end of the CDR3; the missing end is completed from the germline J gene. The genes are TRBV13-1 and TRBJ2-5; a possible D gene is TRBD1 (5 bases). Germline CDR1 NSHNY, CDR2 SYGAGN. The CDR3 contains 14 residues. Trimming shortened V by 0 bases and J by 3 bases, and 8 bases separated the two germline ends. The CDR3 protein is CASSDGTTQDTQYF. The CDR3 DNA, read in part, is TGTGCCAGCAGTGATGGGACAACACAAGAC.

There are a few counts of this clone. The gene symbols are mouse symbols. The read terminates 4 residues before the CDR3 end, so the remaining end is supplied by the germline J gene. The V gene is TRBV5, the J gene TRBJ2-5; TRBD2 matches at 11 bases. The CDR3 contains 20 residues. CDR1 and CDR2 from the germline V gene are LGHNA and YNLKQL (reference sequence). The sequenced CDR3 bases are TGTGCCAGCAGCCAAGACCCACACTGGGGGGGCGTGGGGCTCTCAGAC. It translates to CASSQDPHWGGVGLSD. The complete CDR3 sequence is CASSQDPHWGGVGLSDTQYF.

This clone was recorded a few times. Mouse names are used for the genes. The read finishes 3 residues shy of the CDR3 end, and the germline J gene is used to complete it. Additional DNA sequences in this sample encode the identical CDR3. This chain connects TRBV1 to TRBJ1-6, with TRBD1 identical over 11 bases. TRBJ1-6 is labeled an ORF, and its function is uncertain. Germline assignment: CDR1 NSQYPW and CDR2 LRSPGD (reference sequence). V dropped 1 base and J dropped 8; count of bases not matched to a gene: 4. This CDR3 contains 16 residues. The part of the CDR3 DNA that was read is TGCACCTGCAGTGCAGGCCGGGACAGGGGGGATTCGCCC. Amino acid sequence: CTCSAGRDRGDSP. The complete CDR3 protein is CTCSAGRDRGDSPLYF.

Concerning this clone itself: Mouse names are used for the genes. Read coverage stops 4 residues before the CDR3 terminus; the germline J gene supplies the remainder. Other DNA sequences from this sample encode an identical CDR3 as well. V gene TRBV19 combines with J gene TRBJ2-5; 10 nucleotides match TRBD1. CDR3 size: 13 residues. From germline, CDR1 is FNHDT and CDR2 SITEND (reference sequence). CDR3 region: CASSRDRGDTQYF. CDR3 DNA (partial): TGTGCCAGCAGTAGGGACAGGGGTGAC.

On this clone: The gene names given are mouse names. The read falls 4 residues short of the CDR3 end, and the missing part is taken from the germline J gene. The chain combines TRBV13-2 with TRBJ2-1; 8 bases align to TRBD2. Losses at the gene ends were 1 base for V and 6 bases for J; bases not matched to a gene: 6. This CDR3 spans 15 amino acids. From germline, CDR1 is NNHNN and CDR2 SYGAGS (reference sequence). Partial CDR3 DNA: TGTGCCAGCGGTGATTTCGGGGGGGCATTTGCT. It encodes CASGDFGGAFA. The whole CDR3 sequence is CASGDFGGAFAEQFF.

A remark on this clone: A much larger clone differs from this one at a single base, so this may be a read error. The listed genes are named as in mouse. With the read ending 4 residues before the CDR3 end, the germline J gene is used to fill in that end. This specimen includes other DNA sequences encoding the same CDR3. The chain joins TRBV19 to TRBJ2-7; TRBD1 aligns across 7 bases. This CDR3 comprises 12 residues. CDR1 is FNHDT, CDR2 SITEND, per germline (reference sequence). J lost 3 bases, V lost 5 bases, and 2 bases had no gene match. CDR3 bases read: TGTGCCAGCAGAAGGGACAGCTAT. Its protein product is CASRRDSY. The whole CDR3 region reads CASRRDSYEQYF.

For this clone: Gene names and germline match the mouse. From the germline J gene comes the end of the CDR3, since the read stops 4 residues before it. The chain employs TRBV13-1 and TRBJ2-5; 8 nucleotides line up with TRBD2. V shed 4 bases, J shed 2 bases, and the junction held 6 bases outside the gene matches. CDR1 is NSHNY and CDR2 is SYGAGN in the germline V gene. The CDR3 loop spans 15 amino acids. The CDR3 here is CASSRGGAGQDTQYF. CDR3 DNA (partial): TGTGCCAGCAGTCGGGGGGGCGCGGGCCAAGAC.

This clone was recorded a few times. The listed genes are named as in mouse. The sample carries other DNA sequences with the same CDR3. The DNA read from the CDR3 is TGTGCCAGCAGCCCACGGGACAGATAT. Protein: CASSPRDRY. The whole CDR3 protein is CASSPRDRYEQYF. V and J are TRBV5 and TRBJ2-7; 7 nucleotides match TRBD1. The CDR3 goes on 4 residues after the read ends, and that part is filled in from the germline J gene. Germline lookup yields CDR1 LGHNA and CDR2 YNLKQL (reference sequence). CDR3 length equals 13 residues.

The sample holds a few counts of this clone. These gene names are mouse names. The read halts 4 residues ahead of the CDR3 end, with the missing end drawn from the germline J gene. Other DNA variants within this sample encode the same CDR3. The chain employs TRBV13-1 and TRBJ1-1; D is perhaps TRBD1 (5 bases). There are 15 residues in the CDR3. CDR1 and CDR2 from the germline V gene are NSHNY and SYGAGN. With 0 bases removed from V and 3 bases from J, the gap between germline ends came to 12 bases. The CDR3 region is CASSDARGGDTEVFF. The CDR3 bases that were read are TGTGCCAGCAGTGATGCACGGGGGGGAGACACA.

On this clone: Gene names and germline refer to mouse. The read terminates 4 residues before the CDR3 end, so the remaining end is supplied by the germline J gene. The chain recombines TRBV31 with TRBJ2-1, with D possibly being TRBD2 (5 bases). The ends were cut back, 0 bases at V and 3 bases at J, with 12 bases in the middle. Germline values: CDR1 GKSSPN, CDR2 SITVG. The CDR3 is 15 amino acids. CDR3 DNA, as far as it was read: TGTGCCTGGAGTCTTAGCTGGGCCCTCTATGCT. It encodes CAWSLSWALYA. In full, the CDR3 reads CAWSLSWALYAEQFF.

As concerns this clone: The gene names here belong to mouse. The CDR3 is cut off 4 residues early in the read; its end comes from the germline J gene. The chain recombines TRBV13-3 with TRBJ2-2; 10 bases are a match to TRBD2. With 3 bases clipped from V and 0 bases from J, the junction kept 2 bases outside the gene matches. The CDR3 has 16 residues. Germline V gives CDR1 NNHDY, CDR2 SYVADS. The DNA read from the CDR3 is TGTGCCAGCAGTGCTGGGGGGGCCTCAAACACCGGG. Its protein product is CASSAGGASNTG. The complete CDR3 sequence is CASSAGGASNTGQLYF. Together with reference TRBV13-3 and TRBJ2-2, the CDR3 gives the full variable domain: EAAVTQSPRSKVAVTGGKVTLSCHQTNNHDYMYWYRQDTGHGLRLIHYSYVADSTEKGDIPDGYKASRPSQENFSLILELASLSQTAVYFCASSAGGASNTGQLYFGEGSKLTVL.

This clone showed up just a few times. Gene names follow the mouse nomenclature. The read comes to an end 4 residues before the CDR3 does, leaving the germline J gene to fill in the end. The V and J genes are TRBV13-1 and TRBJ2-7, with 8 bases matching TRBD1. Germline-derived CDR1 and CDR2 are NSHNY and SYGAGN. V was pared by 4 bases and J by 0 bases, with 3 bases of the junction left unmatched. CDR3 length equals 14 residues. This CDR3 reads CASSSTGGSYEQYF. Incomplete CDR3 DNA: TGTGCCAGCAGTAGTACAGGGGGCTCCTAT.

A remark on this clone: Gene names follow the mouse nomenclature. The sequence runs out 4 residues before the end of the CDR3; the remainder is reconstructed from the germline J gene. The rearrangement links TRBV13-1 to TRBJ2-1; 10 nucleotides match TRBD1. Trimming cost V 0 bases and J 6 bases; bases outside gene matches: 3. The germline CDR1 and CDR2 sequences are NSHNY and SYGAGN. CDR3 length equals 15 residues. The CDR3 DNA, read in part, is TGTGCCAGCAGTGATGGCGGGACAGGGGTTGCT. It codes for CASSDGGTGVA. The entire CDR3 protein reads CASSDGGTGVAEQFF.

This clone has only a few counts. All gene names here are mouse names. The CDR3 is cut off 4 residues early in the read; its end comes from the germline J gene. The chain couples TRBV13-1 to TRBJ2-7; 9 nucleotides line up with TRBD2. Germline CDR1 NSHNY, CDR2 SYGAGN. The CDR3 runs 14 residues. CDR3 sequence: CASSGGTGIYEQYF. The covered CDR3 bases are TGTGCCAGCAGTGGCGGGACTGGGATTTAT.